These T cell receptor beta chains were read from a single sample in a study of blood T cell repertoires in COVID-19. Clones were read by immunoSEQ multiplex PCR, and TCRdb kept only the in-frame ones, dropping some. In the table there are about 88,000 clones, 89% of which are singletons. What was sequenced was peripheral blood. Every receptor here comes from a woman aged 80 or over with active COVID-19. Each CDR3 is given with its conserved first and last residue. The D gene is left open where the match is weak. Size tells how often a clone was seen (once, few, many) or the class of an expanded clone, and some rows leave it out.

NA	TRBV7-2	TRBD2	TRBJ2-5	TGTGCCAGCAGCACCTTAGCGGGTGGGAGGGGGACCCAGTACTTC	CASSTLAGGRGTQYF
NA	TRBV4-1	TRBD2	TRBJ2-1	TGCGCCAGCAGCCAAGCGGGAGGGCTCTACAATGAGCAGTTCTTC	CASSQAGGLYNEQFF
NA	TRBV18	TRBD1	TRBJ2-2	TGTGCCAGCTCACCGGACCGGACAGGGGGCACCGGGGAGCTGTTTTTT	CASSPDRTGGTGELFF
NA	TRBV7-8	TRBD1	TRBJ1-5	TGTGCCAGCAGCTACGGGACAGGGGGCTTTGGGCAGCCCCAGCATTTT	CASSYGTGGFGQPQHF
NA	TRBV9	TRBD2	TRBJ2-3	TGTGCCAGTGGGACTAGCGGAAATCCCAGCACAGATACGCAGTATTTT	CASGTSGNPSTDTQYF
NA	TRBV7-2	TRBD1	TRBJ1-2	TGTGCCAGCAGCAGGACAGGGGTAAACTATGGCTACACCTTC	CASSRTGVNYGYTF
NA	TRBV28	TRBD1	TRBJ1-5	TGTGCCAGCAGTTTAGGGACAGGGGGTCAGCCCCAGCATTTT	CASSLGTGGQPQHF
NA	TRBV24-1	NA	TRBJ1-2	TGTGCCACCAGTGATTCGACACGGGGGGTGAAGAGCTATGGCTACACCTTC	CATSDSTRGVKSYGYTF
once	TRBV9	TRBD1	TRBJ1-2	TGTGCCAGCAGCGCGATACAGGGGGGAGGTGGCTACACCTTC	CASSAIQGGGGYTF
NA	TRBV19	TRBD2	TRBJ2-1	TGTGCCAGTAGTTACTTTAGCGGGGTGTGGAATGAGCAGTTCTTC	CASSYFSGVWNEQFF
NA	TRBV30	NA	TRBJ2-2	TGTGCCGGATCAGGGAATCTGAACACCGGGGAGCTGTTTTTT	CAGSGNLNTGELFF
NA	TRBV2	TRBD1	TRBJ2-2	TGTGCCGGGACAGGGGCCGGGGAGCTGTTTTTT	CAGTGAGELFF
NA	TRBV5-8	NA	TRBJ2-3	TGTGCCAGCAGCTCCTCCAGGAATACGCAGTATTTT	CASSSSRNTQYF
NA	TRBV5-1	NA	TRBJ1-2	TGCGCCAGCAGCTTGGCAGGCGAAGGCTACACCTTC	CASSLAGEGYTF
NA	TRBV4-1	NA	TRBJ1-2	TGCGCCAGCAGCCAAGATACGGGGGGCGGCAGAAGCTATGGCTACACCTTC	CASSQDTGGGRSYGYTF
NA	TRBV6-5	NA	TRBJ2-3	TGTGCCAGCAGTTACGGGGGGGGCCGCACAGATACGCAGTATTTT	CASSYGGGRTDTQYF
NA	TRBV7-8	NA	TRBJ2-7	TGTGCCAGCAGCCATAGCGGTTACGAGCAGTACTTC	CASSHSGYEQYF
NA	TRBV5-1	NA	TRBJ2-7	TGCGCCAGCAGCTTGTTGCCAGGCCGGGGGGAGCAGTACTTC	CASSLLPGRGEQYF
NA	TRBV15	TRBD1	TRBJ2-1	TGTGCCACCAGCAGTAGGACAGGTTCGAGTTCGGGGACCTACAATGAGCAGTTCTTC	CATSSRTGSSSGTYNEQFF
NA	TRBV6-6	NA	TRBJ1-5	TGTGCCAGCAGGTCAGAGGGTCAGCCCCAGCATTTT	CASRSEGQPQHF
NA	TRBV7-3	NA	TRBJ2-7	TGTGCCAGCAGCCGGAACAGGGTCGACGAGCAGTACTTC	CASSRNRVDEQYF
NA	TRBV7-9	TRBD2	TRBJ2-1	TGTGCCAGCAGCTCCTTCGGACTAGCCACTCAAAACAATGAGCAGTTCTTC	CASSSFGLATQNNEQFF
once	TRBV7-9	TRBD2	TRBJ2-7	TGTGCCAGCAGCCTAAACTCCGGGACTAGTCATTCCGAGCAGTACTTC	CASSLNSGTSHSEQYF
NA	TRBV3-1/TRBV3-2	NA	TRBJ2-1	TGTGCCAGCAGCCAAGGGTTAACAATCCCATACAATGAGCAGTTCTTC	CASSQGLTIPYNEQFF
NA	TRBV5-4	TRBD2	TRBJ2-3	TGTGCCAGCAAACTAGCGGGAGGGACCGCAGATACGCAGTATTTT	CASKLAGGTADTQYF
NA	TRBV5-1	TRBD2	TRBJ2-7	TGCGCCAGCAGAAGACTAGCGGGAGATCACGAGCAGTACTTC	CASRRLAGDHEQYF
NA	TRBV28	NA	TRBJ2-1	TGTGCCAGCCGGACTACATACAATGAGCAGTTCTTC	CASRTTYNEQFF
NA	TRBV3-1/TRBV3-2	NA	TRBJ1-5	TGTGCCAGCAGCGCCAGGGCCCTTAATCAGCCCCAGCATTTT	CASSARALNQPQHF
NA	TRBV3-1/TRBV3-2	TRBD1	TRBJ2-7	TGTGCCAGCAGCCAAGTCCCGGGACAGATCTACGAGCAGTACTTC	CASSQVPGQIYEQYF
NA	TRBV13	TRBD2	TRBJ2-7	TGTGCCAGCAGCTCGGGGGGGCGTAGCTCCTACGAGCAGTACTTC	CASSSGGRSSYEQYF
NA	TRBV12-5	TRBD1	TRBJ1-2	TGTGCTAGTGGCCCCGGGACAGGGGGGTACTATGGCTACACCTTC	CASGPGTGGYYGYTF